The 29 T cell receptor beta chains presented below share a single source sample, sequenced in a study of molecular identifiers for immune sequencing clone quantification. From the PCR reads, TCRdb called clonotypes with MiXCR, one entry per CDR3 protein. This sample has over 550,000 distinct CDR3 sequences, with 25% found just once. Source material: naive CD8+ T cells from blood, with Jurkat cell RNA spiked in. Subset here: FACS-sorted CD8+CD4-CCR7+CD45RA+ naive T cells. These receptors came from a human donor in good health. Some libraries in this study had Jurkat cell RNA spiked in.

This clonotype was recorded a few times. The chain links TRBV28 to TRBJ2-7; TRBD1 aligns across 8 bases. CDR1 MDHEN and CDR2 SYDVKM come from the germline V gene. The CDR3 is made up of 14 amino acids. The V segment lost 4 bases and the J segment 6 bases; nucleotides outside the gene matches: 8. CDR3 bases: TGTGCCAGCAGTTCCCTACCCGACAGGGGCGAGCAGTACTTC. It codes for CASSSLPDRGEQYF.

This clonotype was observed a few times. V is TRBV19 and J is TRBJ2-2; the D is unclear. The CDR3 is made up of 12 amino acids. Trimming removed 7 bases at V and 6 bases at J, with 9 bases between. Germline assignment: CDR1 LNHDA and CDR2 SQIVND (reference sequence). DNA of the CDR3: TGTGCCAGTACCCGTGCGCCCGGGGAGCTGTTTTTT. Translated, it gives CASTRAPGELFF.

J is TRBJ2-1 and V is TRBV4-3; 8 nucleotides align to TRBD2. Trimming cost V 4 bases and J 2 bases; bases outside gene matches: 10. This CDR3 has 17 residues. CDR1 and CDR2 from the germline V gene are LGHNA and YSLEER. The CDR3 DNA is TGCGCCAGCAGCCGAGCTCATAGCGGGGACCCCTACAATGAGCAGTTCTTC. Its protein is CASSRAHSGDPYNEQFF.

This rearrangement joins TRBV28 to TRBJ2-1; 11 positions match TRBD2. The length of the CDR3 is 14 residues. After removal of 6 bases from V and 8 bases from J, the junction contained 6 bases not matched to a gene. Germline CDR1 is MDHEN and CDR2 is SYDVKM. The CDR3 protein is CASRELAGEYEQFF. CDR3 coding DNA: TGTGCCAGCAGAGAACTAGCGGGAGAGTATGAGCAGTTCTTC.

This clonotype was observed a handful of times. The chain employs TRBV27 and TRBJ1-5; 7 bases agree with TRBD1. The CDR3 covers 15 residues. V shed 8 bases and J 2 bases; nucleotides not matched to a gene: 9. Per the germline V gene, CDR1 is MNHEY and CDR2 is SMNVEV (reference sequence). The CDR3: CASHPTGSRNQPQHF. As DNA, the CDR3 is TGTGCCAGCCACCCGACAGGGAGCCGCAATCAGCCCCAGCATTTT.

This clonotype has a handful of counts. The chain joins TRBV12-3 or TRBV12-4 to TRBJ2-1, with D hard to call. Trimming removed 5 bases from V and 7 bases from J, with 9 bases in between. There are 12 residues in the CDR3. The CDR3 sequence is CASSHWRNEQFF. In DNA, the CDR3 is TGTGCCAGCAGTCACTGGAGAAATGAGCAGTTCTTC.

The V gene is TRBV27, the J gene TRBJ2-4; D tentatively reads TRBD1 or TRBD2 (5 bases each). Trimming removed 8 bases at V and 7 bases at J, with 18 bases between. The CDR3 has 14 amino acids. Germline V lookup: CDR1 MNHEY, CDR2 SMNVEV (reference sequence). The CDR3 protein is CASAQRGGRNIQYF. The CDR3, as DNA: TGTGCCAGCGCGCAGAGGGGCGGAAGGAACATTCAGTACTTC.

This clonotype was found a few times. The rearrangement links TRBV4-3 to TRBJ2-3; D is possibly TRBD2 (6 bases). Trimming pared 0 bases from V and 0 bases from J, leaving 19 bases between. CDR1 and CDR2 from the germline V gene are LGHNA and YSLEER. The CDR3 has 19 residues. The CDR3 reads CASSQEETRFSYSTDTQYF. CDR3 nucleotides: TGCGCCAGCAGCCAAGAGGAGACTAGGTTCTCCTATAGCACAGATACGCAGTATTTT.

A note on this clonotype: The junction and the germline gene differ at one end; a read error may be behind it. V and J are TRBV4-1 and TRBJ2-7, with 9 bases aligning to TRBD2. Germline CDR1 MGHRA, CDR2 YSYEKL. CDR3 length: 15 residues. The CDR3 reads CASSQEFTSGYERYF. The CDR3 DNA reads as TGCGCCAGCAGCCAAGAGTTCACTAGCGGGTACGAGCGGTACTTC.

This clonotype appeared many times. The chain carries TRBV19 and TRBJ2-3, with a tentative D call TRBD2 (5 bases). This CDR3 spans 13 amino acids. Trimming removed 4 bases at V and 2 bases at J, with 7 bases between. CDR1 is LNHDA and CDR2 is SQIVND in the germline V gene (reference sequence). CDR3 sequence reads: CASSKLDTDTQYF. CDR3 coding DNA: TGTGCCAGTAGTAAACTAGACACAGATACGCAGTATTTT.

This clonotype was counted ten times or more. The chain is built from TRBV4-3 and TRBJ1-2, with unresolved D. Per the germline V gene, CDR1 is LGHNA and CDR2 is YSLEER. There are 17 residues in the CDR3. V lost 0 bases and J 7 bases, leaving 21 bases between the germline ends. The CDR3 protein is CASSQDPVRGERSGYTF. CDR3 in DNA: TGCGCCAGCAGCCAAGACCCGGTTCGGGGAGAACGCAGTGGCTACACCTTC.

This clonotype was observed at least ten times. This chain connects TRBV6-5 to TRBJ1-1; 9 bases are shared with TRBD1. The CDR3 loop spans 16 amino acids. The J segment lost 3 bases and the V segment lost 5 bases, leaving 10 bases of the junction unmatched. Germline CDR1 MNHEY, CDR2 SVGAGI. The CDR3 DNA sequence: TGTGCCAGCAGTAGCACAGGGGGCTTTTTCCACACTGAAGCTTTCTTT. Its translation is CASSSTGGFFHTEAFF.

This clonotype has a single count. It may be a read error: a sequence one base away is much more abundant. This rearrangement joins TRBV20-1 to TRBJ2-7; 11 nucleotides agree with TRBD1. The germline gives CDR1 DFQATT, CDR2 SNEGSKA (reference sequence). This CDR3 is 15 amino acids long. This CDR3 is CGARGSGTGGYEQYF. The CDR3 nucleotides read TGCGGTGCTAGAGGATCCGGGACAGGGGGTTACGAGCAGTACTTC.

This clonotype has more than one count but fewer than ten. The rearrangement links TRBV14 to TRBJ2-1, with D possibly TRBD2 on 6 matching bases. The V gene lost 4 bases and the J gene lost 6 bases, with 22 bases spanning the gap. Germline V gene lookup returns CDR1 SGHDN and CDR2 FVKESK. CDR3 length: 17 residues. Written as DNA, the CDR3 is TGTGCCAGCAGCCTATCGAACCGGGACTTCTTCTTCAATGAGCAGTTCTTC. Residues: CASSLSNRDFFFNEQFF. Variable domain in full (rest from reference TRBV14 and TRBJ2-1): EAGVTQFPSHSVIEKGQTVTLRCDPISGHDNLYWYRRVMGKEIKFLLHFVKESKQDESGMPNNRFLAERTGGTYSTLKVQPAELEDSGVYFCASSLSNRDFFFNEQFFGPGTRLTVL.

This CDR3 is CSASGANYGYTF. DNA of the CDR3: TGCAGTGCTAGCGGGGCCAACTATGGCTACACCTTC. The chain links TRBV20-1 to TRBJ1-2, with D possibly TRBD1 on 5 matching bases. Trimming shortened V by 3 bases and J by 2 bases, and 7 bases separated the two germline ends. The CDR3 has 12 residues. Per the germline V gene, CDR1 is DFQATT and CDR2 is SNEGSKA (reference sequence).

This clonotype showed up many times. The chain carries TRBV7-2 and TRBJ2-7; 7 positions agree with TRBD2. The CDR3 runs to 14 residues. V was clipped by 3 bases and J by 0 bases; unmatched bases: 2. Germline V gene data show CDR1 as SGHTA and CDR2 as FQGNSA. The CDR3 coding sequence is TGTGCCAGCAGCTTCGGCGGGGGCTCCTACGAGCAGTACTTC. As protein: CASSFGGGSYEQYF.

This clonotype came up many times. V gene TRBV4-3 combines with J gene TRBJ2-3; maybe TRBD1 (5 bases). This CDR3 is 15 amino acids long. Per germline, CDR1 LGHNA and CDR2 YSLEER. V gave up 0 bases and J gave up 1 base, with 8 bases separating them. CDR3 residues: CASSQDREGTDTQYF. In nucleotides, the CDR3 is TGCGCCAGCAGCCAAGACAGGGAAGGCACAGATACGCAGTATTTT.

This clonotype was seen more than once but under ten times. CDR3 nucleotide sequence: TGCGCCAGCAGCCCAAGCGTAGGGGACGGGGAGCTGTTTTTT. Its translation is CASSPSVGDGELFF. The gene calls are TRBV4-3 and TRBJ2-2, with a tentative D call TRBD1 (5 bases). Trimming pared 4 bases from V and 7 bases from J, leaving 13 bases between. Per the germline V gene, CDR1 is LGHNA and CDR2 is YSLEER. The CDR3 extends over 14 amino acids.

As regards this clonotype: A much larger clonotype is one base distant, so this may be a read error. This sequence joins TRBV5-1 and TRBJ1-6, with D hard to call. This CDR3 comprises 15 residues. Germline V lookup: CDR1 SGHRS, CDR2 YFSETQ. The chain's CDR3 is CAGSADPGSNSPLHF. The CDR3 bases are TGCGCCGGCAGCGCGGATCCGGGAAGCAATTCACCCCTCCACTTT.

This clonotype was seen a few times. This chain uses TRBV7-2 with TRBJ2-1; D is uncertain. Germline V CDR1 and CDR2: SGHTA, FQGNSA. This CDR3 is built from 13 residues. Between the trimmed V and J ends, which lost 2 bases and 6 bases, there was a span of 8 bases. CDR3 amino acids: CASSLLGINEQFF. CDR3 in DNA: TGTGCCAGCAGCTTATTAGGTATCAATGAGCAGTTCTTC.

Notes on this clonotype: This could be a read error, since a much larger clone is one nucleotide away. The V and J genes are TRBV30 and TRBJ1-5; D is ambiguous. This CDR3 has 14 amino acids. The V end lost 5 bases, the J end lost 1 base, and 12 bases lay between the germline ends. Germline CDR1 reads GTSNPN; CDR2 reads SVGIG (reference sequence). The CDR3 protein is CAWGAGISNQPQHF. The DNA of the CDR3 is TGTGCCTGGGGCGCCGGGATAAGCAATCAGCCCCAGCATTTT.

Remarks on this clonotype: A clone one base away is much larger, so this may be a read error. This chain joins TRBV20-1 and TRBJ2-3; D may match TRBD1 or TRBD2 (5 bases each). V lost 8 bases and J 7 bases, leaving 22 bases between the germline ends. CDR3 length equals 14 residues. Per germline, CDR1 DFQATT and CDR2 SNEGSKA (reference sequence). The CDR3 reads CSTTRGFPQNTQYF. The CDR3 DNA is TGCAGTACTACGAGGGGATTTCCACAAAATACGCAGTATTTT.

This chain joins TRBV24-1 and TRBJ2-3, with unresolved D. V was clipped by 3 bases and J by 5 bases, with 8 bases between them. CDR1 is KGHDR and CDR2 is SFDVKD in the germline V gene. This CDR3 region has 13 residues. DNA of the CDR3: TGTGCCACCAGTGATATTGGGGTAGATACGCAGTATTTT. Translating gives CATSDIGVDTQYF.

This clonotype was counted ten times or more. This chain uses TRBV5-4 with TRBJ2-3; 7 nucleotides align to TRBD2. The trim removed 7 bases at V and 1 base at J, leaving 15 bases unmatched. The CDR3 extends over 17 amino acids. Germline CDR1 and CDR2: SGHNT and YYREEE (reference sequence). CDR3 DNA: TGTGCCAGCCGACGGGGTAGCGGGCCCTCTGGCACAGATACGCAGTATTTT. Amino acid sequence: CASRRGSGPSGTDTQYF.

This clonotype showed up just a few times. CDR3 DNA sequence: TGCGCCAGCAGCCAAGAGACAGCGACCTACAATGAGCAGTTCTTC. Amino acid sequence: CASSQETATYNEQFF. The chain combines TRBV4-3 with TRBJ2-1; tentatively, D is TRBD1 (5 bases). Trimming removed 0 bases at V and 2 bases at J, with 8 bases between. CDR1 is LGHNA, CDR2 YSLEER, per germline. This CDR3 region has 15 residues.

About this clonotype: The junction shows a germline mismatch at one end, possibly a read error. The J gene is TRBJ1-5, the V gene TRBV12-3 or TRBV12-4; 9 bases match TRBD1. CDR3 length equals 14 residues. CDR3 residues: CPSSSGQGIQPQHF. DNA for the CDR3: TGTCCCAGCAGTTCGGGACAGGGTATTCAGCCCCAGCATTTT.

This clonotype was counted a few times. The genes are TRBV4-1 and TRBJ1-1; D is ambiguous. CDR1 is MGHRA, CDR2 YSYEKL, per germline. This CDR3 contains 12 residues. Trimming took off 1 base at V and 12 bases at J, with 12 bases between the two ends. The CDR3 bases are TGCGCCAGCAGCCAAGGGACTCTGGTAACTTTCTTT. Translated, it gives CASSQGTLVTFF.

The chain combines TRBV30 with TRBJ1-3; D is unresolved. The CDR3 contains 15 residues. Germline-derived CDR1 and CDR2 are GTSNPN and SVGIG (reference sequence). V was pared by 3 bases and J by 0 bases, with 12 bases between. The CDR3 nucleotides are TGTGCCTGGAGGAATGAGGTGTACTCTGGAAACACCATATATTTT. Its translation: CAWRNEVYSGNTIYF. The complete variable domain, with remaining parts taken from reference TRBV30 and TRBJ1-3, reads SQTIHQWPATLVQPVGSPLSLECTVEGTSNPNLYWYRQAAGRGLQLLFYSVGIGQISSEVPQNLSASRPQDRQFILSSKKLLLSDSGFYLCAWRNEVYSGNTIYFGEGSWLTVV.

About this clonotype: Given a much more abundant clone one base away, this may be a read error. V usage is TRBV4-2 and J usage is TRBJ2-6, with TRBD2 matching over 8 bases. CDR3 length: 18 residues. Germline loops: CDR1 LGHNA, CDR2 YNFKEQ. With V trimmed by 4 bases and J by 2 bases, 10 bases remained unmatched. CDR3 coding DNA: TGTGCCAGCAGCCTCCTCCCGGGAGGGCCCCCTGGGGCCAACGTCCTGACTTTC. Encoded protein: CASSLLPGGPPGANVLTF.